This TCR beta chain was recovered during a study of sequential checkpoint blockade in melanoma. V shed 2 bases and J shed 6 bases, with 5 bases lying between them. Germline loops: CDR1 SGHVS, CDR2 FNYEAQ. This CDR3 has 11 amino acids. Assay: immunoSEQ multiplex PCR; the TCRdb copy retains only in-frame clones and omits some. The sample has 12,000 or so clones, 82% seen once. In this sample, this clone turned up a few times. Treatment noted: randomized to nivolumab then ipilimumab (arm A) or the reverse (arm B). None of the patients previously received DNA-damaging chemotherapy. The receptor was derived from a human donor with melanoma. The sequencing here drew on CD8+ T cells sorted from blood (inferred from file names), taken from a patient given nivolumab and ipilimumab in sequence. The chain joins TRBV7-6 to TRBJ2-7; D unclear. CDR3: CASSLYGEQYF. CDR3 bases: TGTGCCAGCAGCTTATACGGCGAGCAGTACTTC.